The source of this T cell receptor beta chain is a study of shared clonotypes between healthy human individuals. Findings of the study overall: A small donor pool kept down the genetic and exposure-history diversity that was represented.

Germline V CDR1 and CDR2: SQVTM, ANQGSEA. The CDR3 has 13 amino acids. V trimming: 4 bases; J trimming: 7 bases; junction bases outside the gene matches: 7. Measured with immunoSEQ multiplex PCR; TCRdb has only the in-frame clones, and not every one. The data hold 490,000 or so clones, with around 80% observed a single time. On this clone: Its antigen is undetermined.

The source material was PBMCs. The clonotype was recovered from a woman in her forties in good health. Some clones in this sample may be carry-over from other donors' samples. The chain links TRBV29-1 to TRBJ2-1; 7 bases agree with TRBD2. DNA of the CDR3: TGCAGCGTTGCAGCCTGGGGGGGGAATGAGCAGTTCTTC. This encodes CSVAAWGGNEQFF.